This T cell receptor beta chain was recovered during a study of T cells after yellow fever vaccination. Study findings and constraints: Although most clonotypes did not, a small share appeared in both CD4 and CD8 compartments. Post-booster reappearance was seen for most primary-vaccination clones (about 96% CD4, around 88% CD8). The bulk population could contribute abundant contaminating clonotypes to FACS-sorted repertoires.

A word on this clonotype: The antigen is unknown.

There are 16 residues in the CDR3. The germline V gene encodes CDR1 DFQATT and CDR2 SNEGSKA (reference sequence). Trimming left V 0 bases short and J 4 bases short, with 16 bases between. Making TCR cDNA involved 5'RACE template switching, which added UMIs and a universal primer site. TCRdb re-derived calls from the 5' RACE reads in MiXCR, one entry per CDR3 protein. The table lists 600,000 to 750,000 distinct CDR3 sequences, about 12% of them singletons. The source of this sequence is a man younger than 40 who received the YFV17D yellow fever vaccine. V gene TRBV20-1 combines with J gene TRBJ2-1, with D possibly TRBD2 on 5 matching bases. The material was PBMCs, obtained on the day of the yellow fever booster vaccination. CDR3 loop: CSARDRSSSVYNEQFF. The CDR3 coding sequence is TGCAGTGCTAGAGATAGGTCTAGCAGTGTTTACAATGAGCAGTTCTTC.